A single T cell receptor beta chain is shown here with its context. Germline V gene sequence: CDR1 SGHRS, CDR2 YFSETQ. V lost 2 bases and J lost 1, with 12 bases in between. This CDR3 comprises 16 residues. A second about 6 to 11 cycle PCR used barcoded and J-beta primers. Each CDR3 protein gets one entry after TCRdb re-called the 5' RACE reads with MiXCR. Seen here are 800,000 to 950,000 distinct CDR3 sequences, around 48% observed once, and the top ten hold 13%. The data originate from a study of blood T cells in healthy people across ages. Each donor's blood draw was ten milliliters of peripheral blood.

This chain joins TRBV5-1 and TRBJ2-2; D is undetermined. Sequencing was done on a sample of blood. The receptor's source is a man younger than 40 in good health. CDR3 amino acids: CASSFNGLGNTGELFF. CDR3 sequence (DNA): TGCGCCAGCAGCTTCAACGGCCTGGGGAACACCGGGGAGCTGTTTTTT.